This TCR beta chain derives from a study of vaccination effects on CD4 cells after COVID-19. From germline, CDR1 is SNHLY and CDR2 FYNNEI. This CDR3 contains 13 residues. V lost 9 bases and J 5 bases, leaving 16 bases between the germline ends. The method was immunoSEQ multiplex PCR; TCRdb's version includes in-frame clones alone and lacks a portion of them. Seen here are tens of thousands of clones, roughly 80% observed once, and the top ten hold about 14%. For this clone: Its specificity is unknown.

Expansion of antigen-specific CD4+ T cells with viral peptide pools was carried out by the ViraFEST assay before sequencing. Culture proceeded for more than 8 days, and CD4+ T cells were then isolated. Subjects were given two BNT162b2 or mRNA-1273 vaccine doses. Material: CD4+ T cells from PBMCs cultured with HCoV-229E spike peptides, obtained after COVID-19 vaccination. The chain recombines TRBV2 with TRBJ2-5, with D possibly being TRBD1 (5 bases). The sequence derives from a human donor who received a COVID-19 vaccine. CDR3 in DNA: TGTGCCAGTTCACAGGACGCTGGGGAGACCCAGTACTTC. Encoded protein: CASSQDAGETQYF.